Following are 20 T cell receptor beta chains from one sample sequenced in a study of blood T cell repertoires in COVID-19. TCRdb's table, derived via immunoSEQ multiplex PCR, lists solely in-frame clones and lacks some. The sample carries a few hundred thousand clones, around 90% recorded once. Sequenced material: PBMCs or T cells enriched from blood (not recorded which). The source of these receptors is a woman aged 30 to 39 who had recovered from COVID-19.

This chain connects TRBV5-6 to TRBJ1-5; 11 bases match TRBD1. The CDR3 runs 16 residues. The germline gives CDR1 SGHDT, CDR2 YYEEEE. After removal of 4 bases from V and 0 bases from J, the junction contained 3 bases not matched to a gene. CDR3 protein: CASSTDRGRSNQPQHF. The CDR3 region has the DNA TGTGCCAGCAGCACGGACAGGGGGCGTAGCAATCAGCCCCAGCATTTT.

This chain joins TRBV7-3 and TRBJ2-3; 7 bases are a match to TRBD1. This CDR3 spans 16 amino acids. V shed 4 bases, J shed 2 bases, and the junction held 9 bases outside the gene matches. The V gene's germline CDR1 is SGHTA and CDR2 FQGTGA. Here the CDR3 DNA reads TGTGCCAGCAGCTCAATTACAGGGGCGTCCACAGATACGCAGTATTTT. This translates into CASSSITGASTDTQYF.

The chain combines TRBV5-1 with TRBJ2-3, with D possibly being TRBD1 (5 bases). Trimming stripped 6 bases from V and 3 bases from J, with 11 bases between. Germline V lookup: CDR1 SGHRS, CDR2 YFSETQ. The CDR3 spans 13 residues. CDR3 coding DNA: TGCGCCAGCACCAACCCAGGGACAGATACGCAGTATTTT. This encodes CASTNPGTDTQYF.

The gene calls are TRBV28 and TRBJ1-3; tentatively, D is TRBD1 (5 bases). The germline V and J ends were trimmed by 1 base and 11 bases, with 9 bases remaining between them. Germline loops: CDR1 MDHEN, CDR2 SYDVKM. The CDR3 is made up of 12 amino acids. CDR3 DNA: TGTGCCAGCAGTTTATCCAGGGCGGCCATATATTTT. It translates to CASSLSRAAIYF.

V gene TRBV7-3 combines with J gene TRBJ2-1; D perhaps matches TRBD2 (6 bases). From germline, CDR1 is SGHTA and CDR2 FQGTGA. V lost 5 bases and J lost 9, with 14 bases in between. The CDR3 runs 13 residues. Here the CDR3 DNA reads TGTGCCAGCAGCCCCACTCGGGGGAGTGAGCAGTTCTTC. It translates to CASSPTRGSEQFF.

The V gene is TRBV7-8, the J gene TRBJ2-1, with a weak D call TRBD2 (7 bases). V lost 1 base to trimming and J lost 4 bases, with 11 bases between them. CDR3 length: 15 residues. Germline CDR1 and CDR2: SGHVS and FQNEAQ. This CDR3 reads CASSLGGGPYNEQFF. DNA of the CDR3: TGTGCCAGCAGCTTAGGGGGGGGCCCGTACAATGAGCAGTTCTTC.

In this sample, this clone turned up a few times. The J gene is TRBJ1-1, the V gene TRBV7-3; TRBD1 might be the D (5 bases). Germline CDR1 is SGHTA and CDR2 is FQGTGA. The CDR3 contains 12 residues. Deletions cut 4 bases from V and 5 bases from J, with 8 bases between. CDR3 region: CASSYGGTEAFF. In DNA, the CDR3 is TGTGCCAGCAGCTATGGGGGGACTGAAGCTTTCTTT.

The chain links TRBV28 to TRBJ1-2; 10 bases align to TRBD1. Trimming took 8 bases from V and 7 from J; bases not matched to a gene: 4. The length of the CDR3 is 12 residues. Looked up from germline, CDR1 is MDHEN and CDR2 is SYDVKM. This CDR3 reads CASWTGGGGYTF. CDR3 coding DNA: TGTGCCAGCTGGACAGGGGGGGGTGGCTACACCTTC.

The V call is TRBV10-3, the J call TRBJ1-1; D may be TRBD1 (6 bases). The CDR3 sequence is 15 residues long. Per the germline V gene, CDR1 is ENHRY and CDR2 is SYGVKD. Trimming removed 8 bases at V and 5 bases at J, with 21 bases between. The CDR3 DNA is TGTGCCATCGGGTCCGCAGGGAGGGGGGGAACTGAAGCTTTCTTT. As protein: CAIGSAGRGGTEAFF.

The table lists this clone with a few counts. V is TRBV18 and J is TRBJ1-2, with a tentative D call TRBD1 (6 bases). In germline, CDR1 is KGHSH, CDR2 LQKENI. The CDR3 is made up of 14 amino acids. Deletions cut 0 bases from V and 6 bases from J, with 11 bases between. The CDR3 nucleotides are TGTGCCAGCTCACCACCTGCAGGGGCGAATGGCTACACCTTC. Protein sequence: CASSPPAGANGYTF.

J is TRBJ1-2 and V is TRBV6-6; D call uncertain. The CDR3 loop spans 12 amino acids. Deletions cut 8 bases from V and 4 bases from J, with 11 bases between. Germline V gene lookup returns CDR1 MNHNY and CDR2 SVGAGI (reference sequence). As DNA, the CDR3 is TGTGCCAGCGACGGAGGCCTCTATGGCTACACCTTC. It specifies CASDGGLYGYTF.

The CDR3 sequence is CASRHRGGISYSGNTIYF. The CDR3 coding sequence is TGTGCCAGTAGGCACAGGGGTGGGATTTCTTACTCTGGAAACACCATATATTTT. The V call is TRBV19, the J call TRBJ1-3; 7 bases map to TRBD1. Germline assignment: CDR1 LNHDA and CDR2 SQIVND (reference sequence). Losses at the gene ends were 6 bases for V and 0 bases for J; bases not matched to a gene: 14. The CDR3 length is 18 residues.

V is TRBV20-1 and J is TRBJ2-7; TRBD2 matches 8 bases. The V gene's germline CDR1 is DFQATT and CDR2 SNEGSKA (reference sequence). The CDR3 runs 14 residues. With V trimmed by 3 bases and J by 1 base, 5 bases remained unmatched. The CDR3 DNA reads as TGCAGTGCTAGTCCACTAGCGGATTCCTACGAGCAGTACTTC. Translating it yields CSASPLADSYEQYF.

The chain combines TRBV7-3 with TRBJ2-7; 8 bases fit TRBD1. The V and J ends lost 5 bases and 3 bases, in that order; junction bases with no gene match: 3. The CDR3 contains 13 residues. Germline CDR1 and CDR2: SGHTA and FQGTGA. CDR3 loop: CASSQDRGYEQYF. The CDR3 nucleotides are TGTGCCAGCAGCCAAGACAGGGGCTACGAGCAGTACTTC.

This chain connects TRBV4-1 to TRBJ2-2; TRBD1 is a possible D gene (6 bases). The germline V gene has CDR1 MGHRA and CDR2 YSYEKL. This CDR3 spans 18 amino acids. V was shortened by 2 bases and J by 0 bases, with 16 bases between the two germline ends. The CDR3 nucleotides are TGCGCCAGCAGCCAAAGGTCGGGACACCAATCGAACACCGGGGAGCTGTTTTTT. As protein: CASSQRSGHQSNTGELFF.

The chain uses TRBV10-3 and TRBJ1-1; perhaps TRBD1 as D (5 bases). From germline, CDR1 is ENHRY and CDR2 SYGVKD. The CDR3 sequence is 15 residues long. V was shortened by 4 bases and J by 4 bases, with 16 bases between the two germline ends. The CDR3 region has the DNA TGTGCCATCAGTGCAAGCCAGGGTCGTGGCACTGAAGCTTTCTTT. It specifies CAISASQGRGTEAFF.

The V call is TRBV5-5, the J call TRBJ1-1; no clear D. V dropped 0 bases and J dropped 1 base, with 7 bases sitting between them. Per germline, CDR1 SGHKS and CDR2 YYEKEE (reference sequence). This CDR3 spans 14 amino acids. The CDR3 reads CASSLGQWNTEAFF. CDR3 sequence (DNA): TGTGCCAGCAGCTTGGGGCAGTGGAACACTGAAGCTTTCTTT.

The table lists this clone with a few counts. The rearrangement joins TRBV11-2 to TRBJ1-1; 10 bases are a match to TRBD1. The V and J ends lost 3 bases and 10 bases, in that order; junction bases with no gene match: 8. Per the germline V gene, CDR1 is SGHAT and CDR2 is FQNNGV. The CDR3 extends over 14 amino acids. CDR3 bases: TGTGCCAGCAGCTTGGGACAGGGGAAGGTTGGAGCTTTCTTT. Translated, it gives CASSLGQGKVGAFF.

The chain is built from TRBV11-2 and TRBJ1-1; weak D call: TRBD1 (6 bases). Trimming left V 7 bases short and J 3 bases short, with 12 bases between. Germline CDR1 and CDR2: SGHAT and FQNNGV. There are 13 residues in the CDR3. The CDR3 nucleotides are TGTGCCAGCACCAAAGGGGGGGACACTGAAGCTTTCTTT. Amino acids: CASTKGGDTEAFF.

The chain combines TRBV11-2 with TRBJ1-2; D remains ambiguous. The CDR3 is made up of 15 amino acids. Trimming cost V 0 bases and J 4 bases, with 12 bases left between them. In germline, CDR1 is SGHAT, CDR2 FQNNGV. The DNA of the CDR3 is TGTGCCAGCAGCTTAGATTTTCGGGAATCCTATGGCTACACCTTC. Translation: CASSLDFRESYGYTF. The full variable domain, in which reference TRBV11-2 and TRBJ1-2 provide the parts outside the CDR3, is EAGVAQSPRYKIIEKRQSVAFWCNPISGHATLYWYQQILGQGPKLLIQFQNNGVVDDSQLPKDRFSAERLKGVDSTLKIQPAKLEDSAVYLCASSLDFRESYGYTFGSGTRLTVV.